This T cell receptor (beta chain) is from a study of T cell responses to AZD1222 COVID-19 vaccine. Across the whole study: It was second doses at about 4 or about 12 weeks that were pooled. Points from the study as a whole: Spike-specific TCR breadth and depth both grew after two AZD1222 doses.

CDR1 is KGHSH and CDR2 is LQKENI in the germline V gene. The CDR3 extends over 14 amino acids. The V end was cut by 4 bases, the J end by 6 bases, with 13 bases between. The repertoire was sequenced with immunoSEQ multiplex PCR; TCRdb's copy has only in-frame clones and lacks some. The sample yields about 130,000 clones, around 89% seen once. Comment on this clone: The target antigen is unknown.

This chain links TRBV18 with TRBJ1-3; a weak D match, TRBD1 (6 bases). The specimen was peripheral blood, collected on day 0 of AZD1222 vaccination. The TCR comes from an adult in good health. CDR3 DNA sequence: TGTGCCAGCTCACTCCGGACAGACCTAAACACCATATATTTT. This translates into CASSLRTDLNTIYF.